What follows are 24 T cell receptor beta chains derived from one specimen sequenced in a study of cytomegalovirus exposure and HLA in healthy donors. The PCR contained 60 Vbeta and 13 Jbeta primers. Sequencing was performed with immunoSEQ multiplex PCR; in TCRdb, only in-frame clones are kept and a portion is missing. The table shows 90,000 to 120,000 clones, with 70% to 85% occurring only once. Sequenced material: PBMCs. The source is a woman aged 35 to 49 in good health and CMV-seronegative.

The chain couples TRBV7-8 to TRBJ2-5; 14 bases map to TRBD2. V gave up 0 bases and J gave up 4 bases; unmatched junction bases: 4. Per germline, CDR1 SGHVS and CDR2 FQNEAQ. The CDR3 extends over 17 amino acids. The CDR3 spells CASSLARLAGGVETQYF. The CDR3, as DNA: TGTGCCAGCAGCTTAGCGAGACTAGCGGGGGGGGTAGAGACCCAGTACTTC.

This clone was seen a handful of times. This same CDR3 is encoded by further DNA sequences in the sample. The chain couples TRBV30 to TRBJ2-7; no firm D call. The CDR3 is 12 residues long. Germline assignment: CDR1 GTSNPN and CDR2 SVGIG (reference sequence). V was trimmed by 0 bases and J by 3 bases, leaving 6 bases between them. CDR3 region: CAWSVRSYEQYF. The CDR3 DNA is TGTGCCTGGAGTGTACGCAGCTACGAGCAGTACTTC.

The chain links TRBV19 to TRBJ2-3, with D perhaps matching TRBD1 (5 bases). V lost 5 bases to trimming and J lost 0 bases, with 15 bases between them. CDR1 and CDR2 (germline): LNHDA, SQIVND (reference sequence). The length of the CDR3 is 16 residues. CDR3 protein: CASSRQGIDSTDTQYF. CDR3 DNA: TGTGCCAGTAGTCGGCAGGGCATTGATAGCACAGATACGCAGTATTTT.

The chain joins TRBV5-4 to TRBJ1-6, with D perhaps matching TRBD1 (5 bases). The CDR3 length is 15 residues. Germline V lookup: CDR1 SGHNT, CDR2 YYREEE (reference sequence). V was trimmed by 3 bases and J by 8 bases, leaving 15 bases between them. CDR3 DNA sequence: TGTGCCAGCAGCTCAGCTGACAGCCCTTATTCACCCCTCCACTTT. Protein sequence: CASSSADSPYSPLHF.

This chain links TRBV9 with TRBJ2-6; unclear D gene. Germline values: CDR1 SGDLS, CDR2 YYNGEE. The CDR3 runs to 17 residues. V dropped 0 bases and J dropped 0 bases, with 10 bases sitting between them. CDR3 region: CASSVGSRSSGANVLTF. The DNA of the CDR3 is TGTGCCAGCAGCGTAGGTTCCCGCAGCTCTGGGGCCAACGTCCTGACTTTC.

CDR3 in DNA: TGTGCCAGCAGCTTCTCAGGGGGCCCTGAAGCTTTCTTT. Translated, it gives CASSFSGGPEAFF. The chain is built from TRBV11-2 and TRBJ1-1; TRBD1 agrees at 8 bases. The CDR3 has 13 amino acids. Germline trimming cut 3 bases from V and 6 bases from J; bases unmatched to any gene: 3. Germline assignment: CDR1 SGHAT and CDR2 FQNNGV.

This chain uses TRBV27 with TRBJ2-5, with a tentative D call TRBD1 (5 bases). Germline CDR1 MNHEY, CDR2 SMNVEV (reference sequence). CDR3 length equals 15 residues. With 7 bases removed from V and 5 bases from J, the gap between germline ends came to 20 bases. The chain's CDR3 is CASTRGPGRWETQYF. The CDR3 nucleotides read TGTGCCAGCACCCGAGGACCAGGGCGGTGGGAGACCCAGTACTTC.

This sequence joins TRBV11-2 and TRBJ1-4; 7 bases line up with TRBD1. This CDR3 has 17 amino acids. After removal of 5 bases from V and 7 bases from J, the junction contained 16 bases not matched to a gene. Germline CDR1 and CDR2: SGHAT and FQNNGV. CDR3 protein: CASSSRYRGSGREKLFF. The CDR3 coding sequence is TGTGCCAGCAGCAGCAGATACAGGGGCTCGGGGCGTGAAAAACTGTTTTTT.

The chain joins TRBV6-1 to TRBJ2-5, with 10 bases aligning to TRBD1. V dropped 5 bases and J dropped 4; count of bases not matched to a gene: 19. Germline V gives CDR1 MNHNS, CDR2 SASEGT. This CDR3 spans 19 amino acids. This CDR3 reads CASSQGRGGTGAPVETQYF. In nucleotides, the CDR3 is TGTGCCAGCAGTCAAGGCCGGGGCGGGACAGGGGCGCCCGTAGAGACCCAGTACTTC.

The chain combines TRBV6-5 with TRBJ2-3, with D unclear. V dropped 6 bases and J dropped 4 bases, with 11 bases sitting between them. Germline CDR1 and CDR2: MNHEY and SVGAGI. The CDR3 runs 13 residues. The CDR3 loop reads CASSSGFSDTQYF. The CDR3 DNA is TGTGCCAGCAGCTCCGGGTTTTCAGATACGCAGTATTTT.

The V call is TRBV7-2, the J call TRBJ2-1; D is ambiguous. Trimming removed 2 bases at V and 6 bases at J, with 8 bases between. This CDR3 comprises 13 residues. Germline-derived CDR1 and CDR2 are SGHTA and FQGNSA. The CDR3 protein is CASSLSQSNEQFF. The DNA of the CDR3 is TGTGCCAGCAGCTTATCACAGTCCAATGAGCAGTTCTTC.

The chain combines TRBV28 with TRBJ1-1; D is ambiguous. V lost 5 bases, J lost 2 bases, and 12 bases lay in between. Germline CDR1 is MDHEN and CDR2 is SYDVKM. This CDR3 comprises 14 residues. The CDR3 DNA reads as TGTGCCAGCAGTCTCCACCAGGAAAACACTGAAGCTTTCTTT. It specifies CASSLHQENTEAFF. The variable domain in full, completed from reference TRBV28 and TRBJ1-1, reads DVKVTQSSRYLVKRTGEKVFLECVQDMDHENMFWYRQDPGLGLRLIYFSYDVKMKEKGDIPEGYSVSREKKERFSLILESASTNQTSMYLCASSLHQENTEAFFGQGTRLTVV.

This rearrangement joins TRBV30 to TRBJ2-7, with 8 bases lining up with TRBD2. This CDR3 comprises 15 residues. CDR1 is GTSNPN, CDR2 SVGIG, per germline (reference sequence). Trimming removed 3 bases from V and 1 base from J; junction bases left unmatched: 8. The CDR3 reads CAWRVGGAPSYEQYF. The CDR3, as DNA: TGTGCCTGGAGAGTCGGGGGGGCTCCTTCCTACGAGCAGTACTTC.

V and J are TRBV5-1 and TRBJ2-7; 11 bases agree with TRBD2. Germline assignment: CDR1 SGHRS and CDR2 YFSETQ. With V trimmed by 4 bases and J by 0 bases, 3 bases remained unmatched. This CDR3 has 15 amino acids. DNA for the CDR3: TGCGCCAGCAGCCAGACTAGCGGGAACTCCTACGAGCAGTACTTC. Protein sequence: CASSQTSGNSYEQYF.

The chain links TRBV7-2 to TRBJ2-6; TRBD1 matches at 8 bases. CDR1 SGHTA and CDR2 FQGNSA come from the germline V gene. The J segment lost 2 bases and the V segment lost 5 bases, leaving 11 bases of the junction unmatched. The CDR3 is 18 amino acids. The CDR3: CASSPHRGTLAGANVLTF. The CDR3 coding sequence is TGTGCCAGCAGCCCCCACAGGGGGACCCTTGCTGGGGCCAACGTCCTGACTTTC. Supplemented by reference TRBV7-2 and TRBJ2-6, the full variable domain reads GAGVSQSPSNKVTEKGKDVELRCDPISGHTALYWYRQSLGQGLEFLIYFQGNSAPDKSGLPSDRFSAERTGGSVSTLTIQRTQQEDSAVYLCASSPHRGTLAGANVLTFGAGSRLTVL.

The V call is TRBV28, the J call TRBJ1-3, with D unclear. In germline, CDR1 is MDHEN, CDR2 SYDVKM. V was pared by 6 bases and J by 0 bases, with 15 bases between. This CDR3 is 16 amino acids long. CDR3: CASRTLAEASGNTIYF. For the CDR3, the DNA is TGTGCCAGCAGGACCCTAGCCGAGGCCTCTGGAAACACCATATATTTT.

This clone came up once. V and J are TRBV15 and TRBJ2-3; 7 bases agree with TRBD1. Germline CDR1 is LNHNV and CDR2 is YYDKDF (reference sequence). The CDR3 is 15 amino acids. The V gene end was trimmed by 9 bases and the J gene end by 6 bases; junction bases not matched to a gene: 15. The chain's CDR3 is CATKNRDRELDTQYF. In DNA form, the CDR3 reads TGTGCCACAAAAAACCGGGACAGAGAACTGGATACGCAGTATTTT.

This clone has more than one count but fewer than ten. The genes are TRBV9 and TRBJ2-3; D remains unclear. Trimming cost V 0 bases and J 1 base, with 9 bases left between them. The CDR3 runs to 15 residues. Germline CDR1 is SGDLS and CDR2 is YYNGEE. CDR3 DNA: TGTGCCAGCAGCGTAGCTAGTTCGGGCACAGATACGCAGTATTTT. Translated: CASSVASSGTDTQYF. The full variable domain, completed using reference TRBV9 and TRBJ2-3, is DSGVTQTPKHLITATGQRVTLRCSPRSGDLSVYWYQQSLDQGLQFLIQYYNGEERAKGNILERFSAQQFPDLHSELNLSSLELGDSALYFCASSVASSGTDTQYFGPGTRLTVL.

V and J are TRBV7-9 and TRBJ2-1; 9 positions agree with TRBD1. CDR1 is SEHNR and CDR2 is FQNEAQ in the germline V gene (reference sequence). The CDR3 runs 18 residues. With 0 bases clipped from V and 3 bases from J, the junction kept 9 bases outside the gene matches. DNA of the CDR3: TGTGCCAGCAGCTTAGCAGAAACAGGGGGCAGGTTCTACAATGAGCAGTTCTTC. It encodes CASSLAETGGRFYNEQFF.

The J gene is TRBJ1-2, the V gene TRBV18; D ambiguous. CDR3 length equals 15 residues. The germline V gene has CDR1 KGHSH and CDR2 LQKENI. V lost 6 bases and J 10 bases, leaving 24 bases between the germline ends. DNA for the CDR3: TGTGCCAGCTCCATAAGTAGCGGAAGCTATGATTACTACACCTTC. Translating gives CASSISSGSYDYYTF.

The V call is TRBV10-1, the J call TRBJ2-7; the D is unclear. The CDR3 consists of 16 residues. Trimming removed 0 bases at V and 0 bases at J, with 12 bases between. CDR1 WNHNN and CDR2 SYGVQD come from the germline V gene (reference sequence). Written as DNA, the CDR3 is TGCGCCAGCAGTGAGTCGGTTAGTTCTTCCTCCTACGAGCAGTACTTC. This translates into CASSESVSSSSYEQYF.

The CDR3 sequence: CASSPGSGRGDTQYF. The CDR3 coding sequence is TGCGCCAGCAGCCCAGGTAGCGGGAGAGGGGATACGCAGTATTTT. The chain uses TRBV5-1 and TRBJ2-3; 9 bases match TRBD2. The V gene end was trimmed by 4 bases and the J gene end by 6 bases; junction bases not matched to a gene: 9. The CDR3 length is 15 residues. The germline V gene encodes CDR1 SGHRS and CDR2 YFSETQ.

The rearrangement links TRBV9 to TRBJ2-7; 8 positions match TRBD1. Germline lookup yields CDR1 SGDLS and CDR2 YYNGEE. V shed 3 bases and J 6 bases; nucleotides not matched to a gene: 8. This CDR3 has 14 amino acids. The CDR3 loop is CASSAMTGTGEQYF. The CDR3 DNA is TGTGCCAGCAGCGCCATGACAGGGACAGGCGAGCAGTACTTC.

This clone was counted once. The genes are TRBV15 and TRBJ2-3; 7 bases match TRBD1. CDR3 size: 15 residues. The V segment lost 2 bases and the J segment 2 bases; nucleotides outside the gene matches: 4. The germline CDR1 and CDR2 sequences are LNHNV and YYDKDF (reference sequence). The CDR3 protein is CATSRLQGTTDTQYF. The CDR3, as DNA: TGTGCCACCAGCAGATTACAGGGGACCACAGATACGCAGTATTTT.